Below are 25 T cell receptor beta chains sequenced from a single sample in a study of identical twins. One entry per CDR3 protein results from TCRdb running MiXCR on the 5' RACE reads. The data show about 690,000 distinct CDR3 sequences, with roughly 20% seen just once and 4% to 4.5% held by the top ten. The data were also submitted as part of a second study, on T cells expressing NK-cell markers.

The sequenced sample was PBMCs. Receptors were obtained from a woman aged 18-30 years in good health.

The sample holds a few counts of this clonotype. The chain combines TRBV20-1 with TRBJ2-7; D remains ambiguous. In germline, CDR1 is DFQATT, CDR2 SNEGSKA (reference sequence). V was pared by 4 bases and J by 0 bases, with 16 bases between. This CDR3 has 15 amino acids. The CDR3 protein is CSATELRVGSYEQYF. The CDR3 DNA follows: TGCAGTGCTACCGAGCTTCGGGTAGGCTCCTACGAGCAGTACTTC.

The rearrangement joins TRBV3-1 to TRBJ2-1; maybe TRBD1 (5 bases). The V end lost 1 base, the J end lost 7 bases, and 11 bases lay between the germline ends. The CDR3 covers 14 residues. Germline V CDR1 and CDR2: LGHDT, YNNKEL (reference sequence). The CDR3 DNA reads TGTGCCAGCAGCCAAGGCAGGGTCTTTAATGAGCAGTTCTTC. It translates to CASSQGRVFNEQFF.

This clonotype was picked up many times. The chain combines TRBV4-2 with TRBJ2-1, with a weak D call TRBD1 (6 bases). Germline CDR1 LGHNA, CDR2 YNFKEQ. CDR3 length equals 15 residues. V lost 1 base, J lost 6 bases, and 13 bases lay in between. CDR3 in amino acids: CASSQGLGASNEQFF. As DNA, the CDR3 is TGTGCCAGCAGCCAAGGGCTGGGGGCGTCCAATGAGCAGTTCTTC.

This clonotype was picked up a small number of times. The V call is TRBV5-6, the J call TRBJ2-1, with D maybe TRBD2 (7 bases). Germline CDR1 and CDR2: SGHDT and YYEEEE. Trimming stripped 4 bases from V and 0 bases from J, with 14 bases between. This CDR3 is 16 amino acids long. This CDR3 is CASSPRAGASYNEQFF. The DNA for the CDR3 is TGTGCCAGCAGCCCCCGGGCGGGGGCCTCCTACAATGAGCAGTTCTTC.

There are a few counts of this clonotype. The chain recombines TRBV9 with TRBJ2-3; D call uncertain. The CDR3 runs 12 residues. The V gene's germline CDR1 is SGDLS and CDR2 YYNGEE. Trimming cost V 3 bases and J 6 bases, with 8 bases left between them. In DNA form, the CDR3 reads TGTGCCAGCAGCGCCGAAACCGATACGCAGTATTTT. Its translation is CASSAETDTQYF.

V is TRBV6-1 and J is TRBJ1-2; 7 bases agree with TRBD1. This CDR3 comprises 13 residues. Germline CDR1 and CDR2: MNHNS and SASEGT. The J segment lost 12 bases and the V segment lost 4 bases, leaving 11 bases of the junction unmatched. The CDR3 loop reads CASSATTTGIHTF. For the CDR3, the DNA is TGTGCCAGCAGTGCAACCACGACAGGGATCCACACCTTC.

V gene TRBV6-5 combines with J gene TRBJ2-6; D is ambiguous. This CDR3 has 16 amino acids. Germline CDR1 is MNHEY and CDR2 is SVGAGI. Deletions cut 0 bases from V and 0 bases from J, with 6 bases between. The CDR3 reads CASSYSSLSGANVLTF. The CDR3 nucleotides are TGTGCCAGCAGTTACTCCTCCCTCTCTGGGGCCAACGTCCTGACTTTC.

The chain couples TRBV10-3 to TRBJ2-7; TRBD2 matches at 8 bases. V shed 11 bases and J 5 bases; nucleotides not matched to a gene: 11. CDR1 and CDR2 from the germline V gene are ENHRY and SYGVKD. This CDR3 is built from 13 residues. DNA of the CDR3: TGTGCCGCCCGGCGGGGGGAGGCTGACGAGCAGTACTTC. It is translated as CAARRGEADEQYF.

This clonotype occurred many times. V and J are TRBV20-1 and TRBJ1-1; unclear D gene. The CDR3 is 13 amino acids. Germline V gives CDR1 DFQATT, CDR2 SNEGSKA (reference sequence). With 1 base removed from V and 1 base from J, the gap between germline ends came to 7 bases. CDR3 loop: CSARVDPNTEAFF. DNA for the CDR3: TGCAGTGCTAGAGTTGACCCGAACACTGAAGCTTTCTTT.

This rearrangement joins TRBV20-1 to TRBJ2-3; a weak D match, TRBD2 (6 bases). Trimming shortened V by 5 bases and J by 4 bases, and 13 bases separated the two germline ends. Germline V gene sequence: CDR1 DFQATT, CDR2 SNEGSKA (reference sequence). The CDR3 has 13 residues. This CDR3 reads CSAWAGGPDTQYF. CDR3 nucleotide sequence: TGCAGTGCTTGGGCCGGGGGTCCAGATACGCAGTATTTT.

In its sample, this clonotype was seen a few times. This chain uses TRBV5-1 with TRBJ2-3; 9 nucleotides match TRBD1. V trimming: 5 bases; J trimming: 6 bases; junction bases outside the gene matches: 4. This CDR3 comprises 13 residues. The germline CDR1 and CDR2 sequences are SGHRS and YFSETQ. CDR3 nucleotide sequence: TGCGCCAGCAGACGACAGGGGGTGGATACGCAGTATTTT. Residues: CASRRQGVDTQYF.

V usage is TRBV20-1 and J usage is TRBJ1-1; possibly TRBD1 for D (6 bases). There are 13 residues in the CDR3. Deletions cut 6 bases from V and 2 bases from J, with 13 bases between. CDR1 and CDR2 from the germline V gene are DFQATT and SNEGSKA (reference sequence). The CDR3 loop reads CSAPEGGNTEAFF. CDR3 nucleotides: TGCAGTGCGCCCGAGGGGGGAAACACTGAAGCTTTCTTT.

The chain couples TRBV12-3 or TRBV12-4 to TRBJ2-3; no firm D call. The V and J ends lost 6 bases and 8 bases respectively, with 9 bases between them. The CDR3 totals 11 residues. The CDR3 DNA is TGTGCCAGCAGGCGTAGCTTTACGCAGTATTTT. Translating it yields CASRRSFTQYF.

This clonotype was counted only a few times. The rearrangement uses TRBV5-6 and TRBJ2-1; D perhaps matches TRBD2 (7 bases). The CDR3 extends over 20 amino acids. CDR1 SGHDT and CDR2 YYEEEE come from the germline V gene. Trimming pared 3 bases from V and 1 base from J, leaving 26 bases between. The CDR3 here is CASSWGGRDMSGPSYNEQFF. The CDR3 nucleotides read TGTGCCAGCAGCTGGGGGGGACGGGACATGAGCGGTCCATCCTACAATGAGCAGTTCTTC.

This clonotype was found many times. The chain carries TRBV12-3 or TRBV12-4 and TRBJ1-6; no clear D. V gave up 3 bases and J gave up 6 bases, with 0 bases separating them. The CDR3 is 11 amino acids. CDR3 DNA sequence: TGTGCCAGCAGTTTTAATTCACCCCTCCACTTT. Its translation: CASSFNSPLHF.

This clonotype was observed a handful of times. The junction shows a germline mismatch at one end, possibly a read error. The rearrangement links TRBV7-9 to TRBJ2-5; D not resolved. The V gene's germline CDR1 is SEHNR and CDR2 FQNEAQ (reference sequence). The CDR3 loop spans 13 amino acids. This chain's CDR3 is CASSLADHETQYF. The CDR3 DNA reads TGTGCCAGCAGCTTAGCGGACCACGAGACCCAGTACTTC. Filled out from reference TRBV7-9 and TRBJ2-5, the complete variable domain reads DTGVSQNPRHKITKRGQNVTFRCDPISEHNRLYWYRQTLGQGPEFLTYFQNEAQLEKSRLLSDRFSAERPKGSFSTLEIQRTEQGDSAMYLCASSLADHETQYFGPGTRLLVL.

J is TRBJ2-5 and V is TRBV12-3 or TRBV12-4, with 7 bases matching TRBD2. With 5 bases clipped from V and 5 bases from J, the junction kept 11 bases outside the gene matches. This CDR3 spans 15 amino acids. CDR3 region: CASSGASGSWETQYF. The CDR3 bases are TGTGCCAGCAGTGGGGCTAGCGGAAGCTGGGAGACCCAGTACTTC.

The J gene is TRBJ1-1, the V gene TRBV18; possibly TRBD1 for D (6 bases). The germline V gene has CDR1 KGHSH and CDR2 LQKENI. The CDR3 consists of 12 residues. Trimming left V 3 bases short and J 7 bases short, with 9 bases between. The CDR3, as DNA: TGTGCCAGCTCACCTACCAGGGGTGAAGCTTTCTTT. It encodes CASSPTRGEAFF.

The gene calls are TRBV12-3 or TRBV12-4 and TRBJ2-1; 7 bases are a match to TRBD2. V gave up 6 bases and J gave up 9 bases; unmatched junction bases: 20. The CDR3 is 17 amino acids. The CDR3 protein is CASRYAWTRANFGEQFF. The CDR3 DNA is TGTGCCAGCAGATACGCTTGGACTAGGGCCAATTTTGGTGAGCAGTTCTTC.

There are many counts of this clonotype. The rearrangement uses TRBV7-9 and TRBJ2-3, with D hard to call. Trimming stripped 8 bases from V and 2 bases from J, with 8 bases between. Germline CDR1 is SEHNR and CDR2 is FQNEAQ (reference sequence). There are 12 residues in the CDR3. The CDR3, as DNA: TGTGCCAGCGGACCCACCACAGATACGCAGTATTTT. Its protein is CASGPTTDTQYF.

The chain carries TRBV6-1 and TRBJ2-7; 8 bases agree with TRBD2. Trimming at V came to 6 bases and at J to 0 bases, leaving 13 bases not matched to a gene. Germline V gene data show CDR1 as MNHNS and CDR2 as SASEGT. The CDR3 is made up of 17 amino acids. In nucleotides, the CDR3 is TGTGCCAGCAGCCGCCGGGGGCGGGGGGAGAGCTCCTACGAGCAGTACTTC. Its protein product is CASSRRGRGESSYEQYF.

The chain is built from TRBV10-3 and TRBJ1-1, with 9 bases fitting TRBD1. This CDR3 region has 13 residues. Germline loops: CDR1 ENHRY, CDR2 SYGVKD. V gave up 4 bases and J gave up 14 bases; unmatched junction bases: 11. CDR3 nucleotide sequence: TGTGCCATCAGTGGGACAGGGGCAATTGAAGGGTTCTTT. It is translated as CAISGTGAIEGFF.

The chain is built from TRBV20-1 and TRBJ2-5; a weak D match, TRBD2 (5 bases). This CDR3 comprises 14 residues. The V gene's germline CDR1 is DFQATT and CDR2 SNEGSKA (reference sequence). V gave up 6 bases and J gave up 1 base, with 15 bases separating them. The CDR3 DNA sequence: TGCAGTGCGGAGGTTGCGGACCTCCAAGAGACCCAGTACTTC. This codes for CSAEVADLQETQYF.

This clonotype was observed a handful of times. The chain recombines TRBV7-2 with TRBJ2-3, with 10 bases aligning to TRBD2. The germline V gene encodes CDR1 SGHTA and CDR2 FQGNSA. This CDR3 spans 17 amino acids. V was clipped by 6 bases and J by 2 bases; unmatched bases: 11. The CDR3 reads CASRHPPSGGYTDTQYF. The CDR3 nucleotides read TGTGCCAGCAGACACCCCCCTAGCGGGGGTTACACAGATACGCAGTATTTT.

This clonotype has more than one count but fewer than ten. CDR3 amino acids: CSARGGTGGAFAGELFF. CDR3 DNA sequence: TGCAGTGCTAGAGGCGGGACAGGGGGCGCGTTCGCCGGGGAGCTGTTTTTT. The chain has TRBV20-1 and TRBJ2-2; 12 bases agree with TRBD1. Losses at the gene ends were 1 base for V and 6 bases for J; bases not matched to a gene: 9. Germline V gene data show CDR1 as DFQATT and CDR2 as SNEGSKA (reference sequence). The CDR3 totals 17 residues.